This TCR beta chain was captured in a study of cytomegalovirus exposure and HLA in healthy donors. Across the study: A data release that came early held 80 million to 95 million unique TCRs from HLA-typed donors. Study observations and caveats: Several of the most significant clusters appeared, in a later analysis, to be linked to common viral pathogens.

Trimming took off 0 bases at V and 2 bases at J, with 14 bases between the two ends. This CDR3 has 16 residues. Germline loops: CDR1 SGHRS, CDR2 YFSETQ. The PCR employed 60 Vbeta primers together with 13 Jbeta primers. Clones were sequenced by immunoSEQ multiplex PCR, and TCRdb holds only the in-frame ones, with some missing. This sample has about 90,000 clones, with less than 75% found just once. Note on this clone: What it binds is unknown.

Input material: PBMCs. The clonotype comes from a man between 25 and 39 years old in good health and CMV-seronegative. The chain recombines TRBV5-1 with TRBJ1-1; D not certain. CDR3 residues: CASSLEEATQNTEAFF. CDR3 DNA: TGCGCCAGCAGCTTGGAGGAGGCCACCCAAAACACTGAAGCTTTCTTT.